The T cell receptor (beta chain) described here comes from a study of cytomegalovirus exposure and HLA in healthy donors. With regard to this clone: Its cognate antigen is unknown.

Study-wide results and limits: Presence/absence analyses assumed roughly uniform sequencing depth across donors, which may not hold. Association of a missense DCLRE1C variant with TCR beta V- and J-gene trimming was reported in a later analysis.

The study ran its PCR with 60 Vbeta and 13 Jbeta primers. The protocol was immunoSEQ multiplex PCR, while the TCRdb copy is restricted to in-frame clones and leaves out a portion. The sample includes around 75,000 clones. This CDR3 region has 16 residues. Per germline, CDR1 SGHAT and CDR2 FQNNGV. Losses at the gene ends were 3 bases for V and 3 bases for J; bases not matched to a gene: 2. The chain links TRBV11-2 to TRBJ2-3; TRBD2 aligns across 14 bases. The material sequenced was PBMCs. This receptor was taken from a woman aged 55-69 years in good health and CMV-seronegative. The chain's CDR3 is CASSFGTSGRTDTQYF. The CDR3 DNA sequence: TGTGCCAGCAGCTTCGGGACTAGCGGGAGAACAGATACGCAGTATTTT.